The 24 T cell receptor beta chains below come from one sample, sequenced in a study of control samples from healthy donors and cancer patients. The method was immunoSEQ multiplex PCR; TCRdb's version includes in-frame clones alone and lacks a portion of them. This sample has 6,000 to 7,500 clones, with roughly 72% found just once. Sequences were obtained from formalin-fixed, paraffin-embedded tissue. These receptors were collected from a male donor with melanoma.

This clone was seen a few times. V usage is TRBV9 and J usage is TRBJ1-1; 7 bases are shared with TRBD1. Losses at the gene ends were 0 bases for V and 3 bases for J; bases not matched to a gene: 5. The CDR3 extends over 15 amino acids. Per germline, CDR1 SGDLS and CDR2 YYNGEE. CDR3 region: CASSVEVTGDTEAFF. In DNA form, the CDR3 reads TGTGCCAGCAGCGTAGAGGTCACAGGGGACACTGAAGCTTTCTTT. The complete variable domain, with remaining parts taken from reference TRBV9 and TRBJ1-1, reads DSGVTQTPKHLITATGQRVTLRCSPRSGDLSVYWYQQSLDQGLQFLIQYYNGEERAKGNILERFSAQQFPDLHSELNLSSLELGDSALYFCASSVEVTGDTEAFFGQGTRLTVV.

This clone was counted a few times. The CDR3 DNA reads as TGCGCCAGCAGTGCAGCGGGGGTGACGAACACTGAAGCTTTCTTT. Protein sequence: CASSAAGVTNTEAFF. The chain links TRBV23-1 to TRBJ1-1, with D possibly being TRBD1 (5 bases). TRBV23-1 is an open reading frame, and its role is uncertain. This CDR3 has 15 residues. Trimming removed 5 bases from V and 1 base from J, with 14 bases in between.

The rearrangement uses TRBV23-1 and TRBJ2-3; 7 bases agree with TRBD1. TRBV23-1 is an open reading frame whose function is uncertain. V shed 10 bases and J 1 base; nucleotides not matched to a gene: 8. The CDR3 length is 14 residues. Here the CDR3 reads CAMRGRACTDTQYF. CDR3 bases: TGCGCCATGAGGGGGCGGGCATGCACAGATACGCAGTATTTT.

This chain connects TRBV29-1 to TRBJ2-1; 14 bases map to TRBD2. The junction had 9 bases not matched to a gene; V was cut back by 5 bases and J by 0 bases. The CDR3 is made up of 18 amino acids. Germline lookup yields CDR1 SQVTM and CDR2 ANQGSEA. CDR3 coding DNA: TGCAGCGTTACTGGACTAGCGGGAGGACTGAGCTCCTACAATGAGCAGTTCTTC. It specifies CSVTGLAGGLSSYNEQFF.

This chain joins TRBV5-5 and TRBJ1-6; D gene ambiguous. V lost 4 bases to trimming and J lost 10 bases, with 21 bases between them. Per the germline V gene, CDR1 is SGHKS and CDR2 is YYEKEE (reference sequence). This CDR3 is built from 16 residues. The CDR3 region is CASSRAQARVGSPLHF. The CDR3 nucleotides are TGTGCCAGCAGCCGGGCCCAGGCGAGAGTTGGGTCACCCCTCCACTTT.

This chain connects TRBV7-2 to TRBJ1-5; possible D gene TRBD1, 5 bases. The CDR3 spans 11 residues. V was cut by 1 base and J by 11 bases, with 6 bases left in between. CDR1 and CDR2 from the germline V gene are SGHTA and FQGNSA. CDR3 sequence (DNA): TGTGCCAGCAGCTTAGGGGGGACCCAGCATTTT. This encodes CASSLGGTQHF.

Only one count was recorded for this clone. This chain uses TRBV6-6 with TRBJ1-2, with D hard to call. This CDR3 has 13 amino acids. Trimming cost V 6 bases and J 0 bases, with 8 bases left between them. Germline CDR1 MNHNY, CDR2 SVGAGI (reference sequence). CDR3 amino acids: CASSQDPNYGYTF. The CDR3 DNA follows: TGTGCCAGCAGCCAGGACCCTAACTATGGCTACACCTTC.

The rearrangement joins TRBV10-3 to TRBJ2-3; D is unclear. The CDR3 has 14 residues. Germline V gene data show CDR1 as ENHRY and CDR2 as SYGVKD. V was clipped by 11 bases and J by 1 base, with 16 bases between them. This CDR3 is CASGVASGTDTQYF. In DNA form, the CDR3 reads TGTGCCTCAGGTGTTGCTTCAGGCACAGATACGCAGTATTTT.

The chain uses TRBV4-2 and TRBJ2-1; 12 positions agree with TRBD1. V trimming: 0 bases; J trimming: 11 bases; junction bases outside the gene matches: 8. The CDR3 covers 16 residues. Germline lookup yields CDR1 LGHNA and CDR2 YNFKEQ. The CDR3 bases are TGTGCCAGCAGCCAAGATCCGGGGACAGGGGGCGAAAAGCAGTTCTTC. This gives the protein CASSQDPGTGGEKQFF.

CDR3 region: CASTTTGNSPLHF. The CDR3 DNA sequence: TGTGCCAGCACAACTACTGGAAATTCACCCCTCCACTTT. J is TRBJ1-6 and V is TRBV6-6, with D unclear. The CDR3 length is 13 residues. Germline CDR1 and CDR2: MNHNY and SVGAGI (reference sequence). V was cut by 7 bases and J by 7 bases, with 11 bases left in between.

This chain joins TRBV28 and TRBJ1-5, with a weak D call TRBD1 (5 bases). The CDR3 has 15 residues. Trimming stripped 5 bases from V and 3 bases from J, with 14 bases between. Germline V gene sequence: CDR1 MDHEN, CDR2 SYDVKM. The CDR3 protein is CASSPPLGLNQPQHF. The CDR3, as DNA: TGTGCCAGCAGTCCCCCGTTGGGACTCAATCAGCCCCAGCATTTT.

This chain joins TRBV7-9 and TRBJ1-1; 11 nucleotides agree with TRBD1. CDR1 is SEHNR and CDR2 is FQNEAQ in the germline V gene (reference sequence). The V gene end was trimmed by 5 bases and the J gene end by 8 bases; junction bases not matched to a gene: 7. This CDR3 comprises 14 residues. CDR3 region: CASSRTGGALEAFF. In DNA, the CDR3 is TGTGCCAGCAGCCGGACAGGGGGCGCCTTAGAAGCTTTCTTT.

This clone was counted a few times. J is TRBJ2-7 and V is TRBV11-3; 7 bases map to TRBD1. The CDR3 totals 13 residues. The junction had 5 bases not matched to a gene; V was cut back by 5 bases and J by 4 bases. Germline values: CDR1 SGHNT, CDR2 YENEEA. The DNA for the CDR3 is TGTGCCAGCAGCCCGGGACAGCAATACGAGCAGTACTTC. Encoded protein: CASSPGQQYEQYF.

CDR3 nucleotide sequence: TGTGCCAGCAGCCCCCTCGGGGGAGGGGGCTACGAGCAGTACTTC. Amino acid sequence: CASSPLGGGGYEQYF. The V call is TRBV7-6, the J call TRBJ2-7; a weak D match, TRBD2 (7 bases). The CDR3 is made up of 15 amino acids. The germline V gene has CDR1 SGHVS and CDR2 FNYEAQ. Trimming took off 5 bases at V and 3 bases at J, with 17 bases between the two ends.

This chain joins TRBV2 and TRBJ2-2; D remains unclear. The germline gives CDR1 SNHLY, CDR2 FYNNEI. Trimming took off 7 bases at V and 4 bases at J, with 13 bases between the two ends. CDR3 length: 14 amino acids. CDR3: CASTRTTGTGELFF. The CDR3 DNA reads TGTGCCAGCACTCGGACGACGGGCACCGGGGAGCTGTTTTTT. Looking up the rest from reference TRBV2 and TRBJ2-2 gives the full variable domain: EPEVTQTPSHQVTQMGQEVILRCVPISNHLYFYWYRQILGQKVEFLVSFYNNEISEKSEIFDDQFSVERPDGSNFTLKIRSTKLEDSAMYFCASTRTTGTGELFFGEGSRLTVL.

The chain joins TRBV10-3 to TRBJ1-1; 10 nucleotides line up with TRBD1. Germline-derived CDR1 and CDR2 are ENHRY and SYGVKD. This CDR3 has 16 amino acids. The V segment lost 5 bases and the J segment 3 bases; nucleotides outside the gene matches: 9. The CDR3 DNA follows: TGTGCCATCAGTCCCCCCGGACAGGGGGGTGACACTGAAGCTTTCTTT. This encodes CAISPPGQGGDTEAFF.

This rearrangement joins TRBV29-1 to TRBJ2-7; D might be TRBD1 (6 bases). Between the trimmed V and J ends, which lost 6 bases and 2 bases, there was a span of 11 bases. Germline CDR1 is SQVTM and CDR2 is ANQGSEA. This CDR3 region has 12 residues. In nucleotides, the CDR3 is TGCAGCGTACAGGGAAACCCCTACGAGCAGTACTTC. This translates into CSVQGNPYEQYF.

This chain connects TRBV7-8 to TRBJ2-7; D gene ambiguous. Germline assignment: CDR1 SGHVS and CDR2 FQNEAQ. Deletions cut 1 base from V and 0 bases from J, with 7 bases between. This CDR3 region has 14 residues. This CDR3 reads CASSLDSNSYEQYF. In nucleotides, the CDR3 is TGTGCCAGCAGCTTAGACTCAAACTCCTACGAGCAGTACTTC.

This clone has a handful of counts. This chain joins TRBV19 and TRBJ1-2; D is unclear. V was clipped by 1 base and J by 11 bases, with 14 bases between them. CDR3 length equals 13 residues. The germline gives CDR1 LNHDA, CDR2 SQIVND (reference sequence). The CDR3 protein is CASSIGTVPMYTF. The CDR3 DNA reads as TGTGCCAGTAGTATAGGAACCGTCCCGATGTACACCTTC.

The J gene is TRBJ1-1, the V gene TRBV7-9; possibly TRBD1 for D (6 bases). V gave up 6 bases and J gave up 1 base, with 12 bases separating them. CDR1 and CDR2 (germline): SEHNR, FQNEAQ (reference sequence). The CDR3 has 14 residues. For the CDR3, the DNA is TGTGCCAGCAGTAAAAGACAGGAGAACACTGAAGCTTTCTTT. Amino acid sequence: CASSKRQENTEAFF. Drawing the rest from reference TRBV7-9 and TRBJ1-1, the complete variable domain is DTGVSQNPRHKITKRGQNVTFRCDPISEHNRLYWYRQTLGQGPEFLTYFQNEAQLEKSRLLSDRFSAERPKGSFSTLEIQRTEQGDSAMYLCASSKRQENTEAFFGQGTRLTVV.

J is TRBJ2-7 and V is TRBV14, with D possibly TRBD1 on 6 matching bases. Germline V CDR1 and CDR2: SGHDN, FVKESK. The V end lost 1 base, the J end lost 2 bases, and 12 bases lay between the germline ends. The CDR3 runs to 15 residues. CDR3 region: CASSQGYRDTYEQYF. The CDR3 bases are TGTGCCAGCAGCCAAGGGTACAGGGATACCTACGAGCAGTACTTC.

The chain combines TRBV11-3 with TRBJ1-2, with D hard to call. The V end lost 3 bases, the J end lost 5 bases, and 19 bases lay between the germline ends. This CDR3 spans 16 amino acids. Germline V gene lookup returns CDR1 SGHNT and CDR2 YENEEA. The CDR3 DNA reads TGTGCCAGCAGCTTTCCGAGACATATCAAGTCTTATGGCTACACCTTC. Residues: CASSFPRHIKSYGYTF.

The chain carries TRBV19 and TRBJ1-5; D gene unclear. Germline CDR1 LNHDA, CDR2 SQIVND (reference sequence). The V gene lost 10 bases and the J gene lost 1 base, with 14 bases spanning the gap. The CDR3 is made up of 14 amino acids. As DNA, the CDR3 is TGTGCCACCCAACCCCAGGTGAGCAATCAGCCCCAGCATTTT. Translating gives CATQPQVSNQPQHF. The variable domain in full, completed from reference TRBV19 and TRBJ1-5, reads DGGITQSPKYLFRKEGQNVTLSCEQNLNHDAMYWYRQDPGQGLRLIYYSQIVNDFQKGDIAEGYSVSREKKESFPLTVTSAQKNPTAFYLCATQPQVSNQPQHFGDGTRLSIL.

The chain has TRBV10-3 and TRBJ2-7; TRBD1 or TRBD2 may be the D gene (5 bases each). V was shortened by 10 bases and J by 2 bases, with 12 bases between the two germline ends. This CDR3 contains 12 residues. Germline V CDR1 and CDR2: ENHRY, SYGVKD. CDR3 residues: CATRDPPYEQYF. DNA for the CDR3: TGTGCCACCAGGGACCCGCCCTACGAGCAGTACTTC.